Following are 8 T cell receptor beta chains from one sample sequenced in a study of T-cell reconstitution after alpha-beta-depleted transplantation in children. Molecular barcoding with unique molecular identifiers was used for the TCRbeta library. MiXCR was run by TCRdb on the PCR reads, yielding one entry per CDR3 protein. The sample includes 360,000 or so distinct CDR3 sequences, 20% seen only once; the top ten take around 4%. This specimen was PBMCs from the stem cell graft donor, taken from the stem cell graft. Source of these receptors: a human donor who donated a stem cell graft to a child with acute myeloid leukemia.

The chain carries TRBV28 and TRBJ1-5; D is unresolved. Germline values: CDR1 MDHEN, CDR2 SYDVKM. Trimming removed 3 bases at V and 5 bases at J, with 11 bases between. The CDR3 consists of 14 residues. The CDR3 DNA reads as TGTGCCAGCAGTTTCGTGGACGGGGATCAGCCCCAGCATTTT. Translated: CASSFVDGDQPQHF.

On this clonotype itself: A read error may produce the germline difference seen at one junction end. CDR3 DNA: TGCAGTGCAAGAGGTCGTGGAGGTGAAAAACTGTTTTTT. Amino acid sequence: CSARGRGGEKLFF. The chain has TRBV20-1 and TRBJ1-4; D unclear. The CDR3 runs 13 residues. Germline V gene sequence: CDR1 DFQATT, CDR2 SNEGSKA (reference sequence).

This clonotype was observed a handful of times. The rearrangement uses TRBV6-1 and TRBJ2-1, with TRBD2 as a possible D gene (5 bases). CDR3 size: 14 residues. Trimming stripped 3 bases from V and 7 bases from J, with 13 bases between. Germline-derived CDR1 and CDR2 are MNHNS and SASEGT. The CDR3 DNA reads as TGTGCCAGCAGTGAGGGAGCCACCAGGAATGAGCAGTTCTTC. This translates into CASSEGATRNEQFF.

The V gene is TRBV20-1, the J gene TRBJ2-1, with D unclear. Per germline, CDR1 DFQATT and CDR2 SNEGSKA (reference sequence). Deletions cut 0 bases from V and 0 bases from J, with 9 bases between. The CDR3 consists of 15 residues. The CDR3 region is CSARDNTRSYNEQFF. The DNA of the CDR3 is TGCAGTGCTAGAGATAACACACGCTCCTACAATGAGCAGTTCTTC.

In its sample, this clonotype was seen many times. The CDR3 sequence: CSVVAGDRYGYTF. Written as DNA, the CDR3 is TGCAGCGTTGTAGCGGGGGATCGCTATGGCTACACCTTC. The chain links TRBV29-1 to TRBJ1-2; tentative D call: TRBD1 (5 bases). The length of the CDR3 is 13 residues. V was cut by 4 bases and J by 4 bases, with 13 bases left in between. The V gene's germline CDR1 is SQVTM and CDR2 ANQGSEA.

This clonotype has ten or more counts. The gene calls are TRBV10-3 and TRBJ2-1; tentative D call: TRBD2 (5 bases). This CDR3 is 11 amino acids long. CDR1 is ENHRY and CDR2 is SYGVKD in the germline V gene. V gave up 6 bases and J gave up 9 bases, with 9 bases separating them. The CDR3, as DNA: TGTGCCATCAGGTCTGCGGGTGAGCAGTTCTTC. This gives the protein CAIRSAGEQFF.

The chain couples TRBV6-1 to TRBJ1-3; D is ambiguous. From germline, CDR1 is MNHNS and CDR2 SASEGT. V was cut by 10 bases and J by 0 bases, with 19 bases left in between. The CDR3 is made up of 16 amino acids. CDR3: CATTAQERYSGNTIYF. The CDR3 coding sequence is TGTGCCACCACTGCTCAGGAGAGGTACTCTGGAAACACCATATATTTT.

As DNA, the CDR3 is TGTGCCAGCAGCCAAGATGGTCCGGGACAGGGGGAACGGGGCTACACCTTC. It encodes CASSQDGPGQGERGYTF. V is TRBV3-1 and J is TRBJ1-2; 11 bases map to TRBD1. CDR3 length equals 17 residues. V lost 0 bases, J lost 8 bases, and 11 bases stayed unmatched. Germline loops: CDR1 LGHDT, CDR2 YNNKEL (reference sequence).